One and the same sample provided the 5 T cell receptor beta chains below, sequenced in a study of cytomegalovirus exposure and HLA in healthy donors. The PCR made use of 60 Vbeta and 13 Jbeta primers. Some clones are missing from TCRdb's copy, which holds only in-frame ones; the method was immunoSEQ multiplex PCR. The profile shows under 200,000 clones, approximately 80% of them singletons. Material for sequencing was PBMCs. The receptors here all came from a woman aged 45 to 65 in good health and CMV-seronegative.

This chain connects TRBV28 to TRBJ2-4, with 9 bases lining up with TRBD2. Germline loops: CDR1 MDHEN, CDR2 SYDVKM. Trimming cost V 3 bases and J 0 bases; bases outside gene matches: 9. This CDR3 is built from 18 residues. DNA for the CDR3: TGTGCCAGCAGTTTGGGTAGCGGGGGCTGGGGAGCCAAAAACATTCAGTACTTC. As protein: CASSLGSGGWGAKNIQYF.

The chain recombines TRBV5-1 with TRBJ2-7; tentatively, D is TRBD2 (7 bases). Looked up from germline, CDR1 is SGHRS and CDR2 is YFSETQ. The CDR3 runs to 13 residues. Between the trimmed V and J ends, which lost 0 bases and 7 bases, there was a span of 11 bases. The DNA of the CDR3 is TGCGCCAGCAGCTTGGTGGGAGGGGGGGAGCAGTACTTC. This gives the protein CASSLVGGGEQYF.

V gene TRBV19 combines with J gene TRBJ2-5, with D maybe TRBD2 (6 bases). This CDR3 spans 13 amino acids. Germline loops: CDR1 LNHDA, CDR2 SQIVND (reference sequence). Trimming took off 5 bases at V and 2 bases at J, with 9 bases between the two ends. The CDR3 here is CASSWGRQETQYF. In DNA form, the CDR3 reads TGTGCCAGTAGTTGGGGGAGGCAAGAGACCCAGTACTTC.

As to this clone: This sample also contains other DNA sequences that code for the same CDR3. The chain recombines TRBV29-1 with TRBJ1-1, with D possibly matching TRBD1 (5 bases). Trimming removed 6 bases from V and 1 base from J, with 9 bases in between. The CDR3 loop spans 12 amino acids. Per the germline V gene, CDR1 is SQVTM and CDR2 is ANQGSEA. The DNA for the CDR3 is TGCAGCGTAGTCAGGGAGAACACTGAAGCTTTCTTT. It specifies CSVVRENTEAFF.

The V call is TRBV6-1, the J call TRBJ2-7, with 10 bases matching TRBD1. With V trimmed by 0 bases and J by 2 bases, 7 bases remained unmatched. The CDR3 has 17 residues. Germline V gives CDR1 MNHNS, CDR2 SASEGT. Written as DNA, the CDR3 is TGTGCCAGCAGTGAAGCGGCAGGGGGACAGGGGACCTACGAGCAGTACTTC. Its translation: CASSEAAGGQGTYEQYF.